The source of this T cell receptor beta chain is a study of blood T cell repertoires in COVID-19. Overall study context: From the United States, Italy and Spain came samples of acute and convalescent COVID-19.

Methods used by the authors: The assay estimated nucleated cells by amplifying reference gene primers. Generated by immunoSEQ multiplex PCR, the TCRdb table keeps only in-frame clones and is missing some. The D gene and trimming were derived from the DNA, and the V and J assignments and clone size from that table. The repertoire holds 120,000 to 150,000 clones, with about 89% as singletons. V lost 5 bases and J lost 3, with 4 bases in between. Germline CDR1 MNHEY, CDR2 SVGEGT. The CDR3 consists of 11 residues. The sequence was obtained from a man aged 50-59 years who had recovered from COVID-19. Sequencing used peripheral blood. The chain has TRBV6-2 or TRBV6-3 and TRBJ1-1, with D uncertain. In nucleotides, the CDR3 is TGTGCCAGCAGTCGAGACACTGAAGCTTTCTTT. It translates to CASSRDTEAFF.